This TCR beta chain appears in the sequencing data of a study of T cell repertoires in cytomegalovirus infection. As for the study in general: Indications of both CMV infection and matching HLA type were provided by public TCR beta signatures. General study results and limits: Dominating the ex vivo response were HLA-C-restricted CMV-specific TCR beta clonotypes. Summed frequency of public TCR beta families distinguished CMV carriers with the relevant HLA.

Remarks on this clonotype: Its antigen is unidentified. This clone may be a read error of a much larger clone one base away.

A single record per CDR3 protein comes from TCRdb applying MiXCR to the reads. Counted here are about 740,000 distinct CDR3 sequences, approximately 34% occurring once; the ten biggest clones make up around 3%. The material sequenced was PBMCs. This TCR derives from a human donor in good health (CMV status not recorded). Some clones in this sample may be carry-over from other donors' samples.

CDR3: CASILLGLGTGDNEQFF. CDR3 sequence (DNA): TGTGCCAGCATCTTACTAGGCCTAGGGACAGGGGACAATGAGCAGTTCTTC. The chain is built from TRBV7-3 and TRBJ2-1; TRBD1 matches 10 bases. Looked up from germline, CDR1 is SGHTA and CDR2 is FQGTGA. There are 17 residues in the CDR3.